The sequence of this T cell receptor beta chain was determined in a study of post-analysis software for immune sequencing data. Study summary: The disease courses covered relapsing-remitting, secondary progressive and progressive-relapsing multiple sclerosis.

Study observations and caveats: By F measure, strong co-clustering occurred among samples prepared in the same batch. People with multiple sclerosis had a significantly lower normalized Chao1 diversity than controls did. Patients used a few TRBV segments, including TRBV5-6, TRBV5-1 and TRBV20-1, more often than controls.

This CDR3 has 13 amino acids. CDR1 and CDR2 from the germline V gene are MNHNY and SVGAGI (reference sequence). The germline V and J ends were trimmed by 0 bases and 9 bases, with 6 bases remaining between them. To note about this clonotype: Its antigen is not known.

Prepared libraries of TCR beta cDNA carried unique molecular identifiers. A few hundred thousand cDNA molecules were obtained from 1 to 10 million T cells. TCRdb re-analysed the PCR reads in MiXCR, keeping a single row per CDR3 protein. The sample holds 380,000 or so distinct CDR3 sequences, less than 40% seen once. The TCR sequence derives from a girl between 10 and 17 years old with multiple sclerosis. Sequencing input: blood. The genes are TRBV6-6 and TRBJ1-6; D unresolved. This CDR3 is CASSYSEGSPLHF. The CDR3 DNA sequence: TGTGCCAGCAGTTACTCGGAAGGTTCACCCCTCCACTTT.